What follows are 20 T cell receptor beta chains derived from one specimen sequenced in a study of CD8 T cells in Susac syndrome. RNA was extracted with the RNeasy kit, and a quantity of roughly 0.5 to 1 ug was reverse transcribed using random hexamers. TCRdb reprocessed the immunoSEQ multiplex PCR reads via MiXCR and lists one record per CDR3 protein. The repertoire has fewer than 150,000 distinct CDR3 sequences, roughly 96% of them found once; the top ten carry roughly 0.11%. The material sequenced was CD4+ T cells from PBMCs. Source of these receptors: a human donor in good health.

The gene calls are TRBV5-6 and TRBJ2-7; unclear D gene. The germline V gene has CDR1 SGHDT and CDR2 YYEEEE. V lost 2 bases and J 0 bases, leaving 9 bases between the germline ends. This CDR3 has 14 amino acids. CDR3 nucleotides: TGTGCCAGCAGCTTTTTTGGCAGCTCCTACGAGCAGTACTTC. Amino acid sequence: CASSFFGSSYEQYF.

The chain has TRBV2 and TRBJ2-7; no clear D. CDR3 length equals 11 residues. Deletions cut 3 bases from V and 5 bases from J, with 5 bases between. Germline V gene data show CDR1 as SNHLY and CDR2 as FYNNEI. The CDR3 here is CASSEWHEQYF. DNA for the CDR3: TGTGCCAGCAGTGAGTGGCACGAGCAGTACTTC.

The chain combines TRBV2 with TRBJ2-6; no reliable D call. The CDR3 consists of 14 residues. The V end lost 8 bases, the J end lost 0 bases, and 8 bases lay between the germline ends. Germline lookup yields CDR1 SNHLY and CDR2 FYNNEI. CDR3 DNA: TGTGCCAGCGGACGGGTCTCTGGGGCCAACGTCCTGACTTTC. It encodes CASGRVSGANVLTF.

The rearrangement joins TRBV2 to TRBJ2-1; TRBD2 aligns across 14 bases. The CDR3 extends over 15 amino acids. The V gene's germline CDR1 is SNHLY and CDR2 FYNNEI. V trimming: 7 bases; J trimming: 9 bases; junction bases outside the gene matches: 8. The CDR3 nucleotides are TGTGCCAGCACCTCCGGGACTAGCGGGAGAAGTGAGCAGTTCTTC. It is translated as CASTSGTSGRSEQFF. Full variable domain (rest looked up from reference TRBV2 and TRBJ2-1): EPEVTQTPSHQVTQMGQEVILRCVPISNHLYFYWYRQILGQKVEFLVSFYNNEISEKSEIFDDQFSVERPDGSNFTLKIRSTKLEDSAMYFCASTSGTSGRSEQFFGPGTRLTVL.

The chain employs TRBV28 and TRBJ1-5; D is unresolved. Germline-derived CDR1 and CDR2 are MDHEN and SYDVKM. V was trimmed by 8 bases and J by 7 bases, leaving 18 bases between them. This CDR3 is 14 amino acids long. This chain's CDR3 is CASGKSGRIQPQHF. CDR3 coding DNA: TGTGCCAGCGGGAAGTCAGGCCGTATACAGCCCCAGCATTTT.

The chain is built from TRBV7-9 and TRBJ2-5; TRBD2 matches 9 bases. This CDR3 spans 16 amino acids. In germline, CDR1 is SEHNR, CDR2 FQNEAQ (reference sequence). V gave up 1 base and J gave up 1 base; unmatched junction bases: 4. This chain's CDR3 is CASSLGLAEPQETQYF. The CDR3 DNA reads TGTGCCAGCAGCTTAGGACTAGCGGAGCCCCAAGAGACCCAGTACTTC.

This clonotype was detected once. The CDR3 coding sequence is TGCGCCAGCAGTCGGGAGGGCTCGGGGACCCAGTACTTC. Amino acids: CASSREGSGTQYF. The chain is built from TRBV5-1 and TRBJ2-5; TRBD2 aligns across 8 bases. Germline V gives CDR1 SGHRS, CDR2 YFSETQ. CDR3 length: 13 amino acids. Losses at the gene ends were 5 bases for V and 7 bases for J; bases not matched to a gene: 7.

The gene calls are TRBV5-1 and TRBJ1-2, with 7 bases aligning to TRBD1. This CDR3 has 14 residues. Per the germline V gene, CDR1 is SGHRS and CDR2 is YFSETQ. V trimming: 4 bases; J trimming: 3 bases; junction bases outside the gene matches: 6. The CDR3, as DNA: TGCGCCAGCAGCGCTACGGGACAGTACTATGGCTACACCTTC. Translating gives CASSATGQYYGYTF.

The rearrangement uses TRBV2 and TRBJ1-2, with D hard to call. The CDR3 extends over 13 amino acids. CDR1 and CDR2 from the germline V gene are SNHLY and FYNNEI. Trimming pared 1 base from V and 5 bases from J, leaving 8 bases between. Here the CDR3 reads CASSEDSLYGYTF. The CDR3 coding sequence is TGTGCCAGCAGTGAAGACAGTCTATATGGCTACACCTTC.

The CDR3 loop is CASRLDVSINEQFF. The CDR3 DNA is TGTGCCAGCAGGCTAGACGTCTCGATCAATGAGCAGTTCTTC. This chain uses TRBV2 with TRBJ2-1; no clear D. The germline V gene has CDR1 SNHLY and CDR2 FYNNEI. The CDR3 runs to 14 residues. Trimming shortened V by 6 bases and J by 6 bases, and 15 bases separated the two germline ends.

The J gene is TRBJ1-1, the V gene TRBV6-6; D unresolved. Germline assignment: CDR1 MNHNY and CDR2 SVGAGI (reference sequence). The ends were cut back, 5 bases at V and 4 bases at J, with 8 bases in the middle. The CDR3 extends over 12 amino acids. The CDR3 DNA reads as TGTGCCAGCAGTCAGCCACTCACTGAAGCTTTCTTT. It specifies CASSQPLTEAFF.

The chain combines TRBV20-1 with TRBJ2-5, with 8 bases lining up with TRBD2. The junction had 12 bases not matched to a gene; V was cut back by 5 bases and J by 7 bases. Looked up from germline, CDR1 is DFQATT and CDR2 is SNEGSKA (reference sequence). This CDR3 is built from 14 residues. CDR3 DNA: TGCAGTGCTCCGCGGACTAGCTCGGAAGGGACCCAGTACTTC. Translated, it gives CSAPRTSSEGTQYF.

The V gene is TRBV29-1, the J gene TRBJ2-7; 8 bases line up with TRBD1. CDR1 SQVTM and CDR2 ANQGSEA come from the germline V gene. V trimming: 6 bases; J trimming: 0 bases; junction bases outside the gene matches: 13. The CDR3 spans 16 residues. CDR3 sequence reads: CSVRSGTGIFSYEQYF. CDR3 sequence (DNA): TGCAGCGTGCGATCCGGGACAGGAATTTTCTCCTACGAGCAGTACTTC.

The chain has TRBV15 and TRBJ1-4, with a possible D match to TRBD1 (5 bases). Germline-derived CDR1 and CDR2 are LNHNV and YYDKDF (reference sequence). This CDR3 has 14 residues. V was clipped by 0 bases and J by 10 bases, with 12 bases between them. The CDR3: CATSREGGAGKLFF. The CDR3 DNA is TGTGCCACCAGCAGAGAGGGGGGTGCCGGAAAACTGTTTTTT.

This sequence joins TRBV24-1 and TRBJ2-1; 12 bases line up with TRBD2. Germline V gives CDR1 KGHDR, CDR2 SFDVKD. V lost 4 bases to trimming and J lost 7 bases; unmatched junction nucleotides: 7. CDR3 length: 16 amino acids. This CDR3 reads CATSDRLAGVRNEQFF. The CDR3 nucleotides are TGTGCCACCAGTGACCGACTAGCGGGAGTACGGAATGAGCAGTTCTTC.

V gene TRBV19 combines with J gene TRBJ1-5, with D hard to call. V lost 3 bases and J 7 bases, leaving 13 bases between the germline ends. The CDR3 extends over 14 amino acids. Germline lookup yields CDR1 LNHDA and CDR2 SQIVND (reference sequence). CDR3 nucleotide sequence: TGTGCCAGTAGTATTGGGCCTGGTGCACAGCCCCAGCATTTT. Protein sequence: CASSIGPGAQPQHF.

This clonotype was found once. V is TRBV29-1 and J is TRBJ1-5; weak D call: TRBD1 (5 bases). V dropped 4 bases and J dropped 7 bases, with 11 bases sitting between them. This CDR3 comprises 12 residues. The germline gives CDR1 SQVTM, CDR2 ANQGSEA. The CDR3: CSVAQGGQPQHF. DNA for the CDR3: TGCAGCGTTGCGCAGGGAGGACAGCCCCAGCATTTT.

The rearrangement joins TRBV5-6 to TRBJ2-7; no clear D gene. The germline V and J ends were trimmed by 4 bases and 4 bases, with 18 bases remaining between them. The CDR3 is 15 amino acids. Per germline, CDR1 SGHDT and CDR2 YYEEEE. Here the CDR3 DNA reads TGTGCCAGCAGCCGTAGACTTACGTCCTCTTACGAGCAGTACTTC. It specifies CASSRRLTSSYEQYF.

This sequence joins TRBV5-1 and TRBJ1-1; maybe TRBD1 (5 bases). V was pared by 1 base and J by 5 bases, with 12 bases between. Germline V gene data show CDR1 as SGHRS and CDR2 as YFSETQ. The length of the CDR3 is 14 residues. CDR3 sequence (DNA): TGCGCCAGCAGCTTGCTCCAGGGATGGACTGAAGCTTTCTTT. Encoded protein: CASSLLQGWTEAFF. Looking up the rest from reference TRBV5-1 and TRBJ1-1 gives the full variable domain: KAGVTQTPRYLIKTRGQQVTLSCSPISGHRSVSWYQQTPGQGLQFLFEYFSETQRNKGNFPGRFSGRQFSNSRSEMNVSTLELGDSALYLCASSLLQGWTEAFFGQGTRLTVV.

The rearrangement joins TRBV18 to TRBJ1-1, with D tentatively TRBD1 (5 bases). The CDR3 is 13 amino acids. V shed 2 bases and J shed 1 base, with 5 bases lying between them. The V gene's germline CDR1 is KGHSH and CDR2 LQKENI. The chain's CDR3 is CASSPGANTEAFF. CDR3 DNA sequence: TGTGCCAGCTCACCAGGGGCGAACACTGAAGCTTTCTTT.